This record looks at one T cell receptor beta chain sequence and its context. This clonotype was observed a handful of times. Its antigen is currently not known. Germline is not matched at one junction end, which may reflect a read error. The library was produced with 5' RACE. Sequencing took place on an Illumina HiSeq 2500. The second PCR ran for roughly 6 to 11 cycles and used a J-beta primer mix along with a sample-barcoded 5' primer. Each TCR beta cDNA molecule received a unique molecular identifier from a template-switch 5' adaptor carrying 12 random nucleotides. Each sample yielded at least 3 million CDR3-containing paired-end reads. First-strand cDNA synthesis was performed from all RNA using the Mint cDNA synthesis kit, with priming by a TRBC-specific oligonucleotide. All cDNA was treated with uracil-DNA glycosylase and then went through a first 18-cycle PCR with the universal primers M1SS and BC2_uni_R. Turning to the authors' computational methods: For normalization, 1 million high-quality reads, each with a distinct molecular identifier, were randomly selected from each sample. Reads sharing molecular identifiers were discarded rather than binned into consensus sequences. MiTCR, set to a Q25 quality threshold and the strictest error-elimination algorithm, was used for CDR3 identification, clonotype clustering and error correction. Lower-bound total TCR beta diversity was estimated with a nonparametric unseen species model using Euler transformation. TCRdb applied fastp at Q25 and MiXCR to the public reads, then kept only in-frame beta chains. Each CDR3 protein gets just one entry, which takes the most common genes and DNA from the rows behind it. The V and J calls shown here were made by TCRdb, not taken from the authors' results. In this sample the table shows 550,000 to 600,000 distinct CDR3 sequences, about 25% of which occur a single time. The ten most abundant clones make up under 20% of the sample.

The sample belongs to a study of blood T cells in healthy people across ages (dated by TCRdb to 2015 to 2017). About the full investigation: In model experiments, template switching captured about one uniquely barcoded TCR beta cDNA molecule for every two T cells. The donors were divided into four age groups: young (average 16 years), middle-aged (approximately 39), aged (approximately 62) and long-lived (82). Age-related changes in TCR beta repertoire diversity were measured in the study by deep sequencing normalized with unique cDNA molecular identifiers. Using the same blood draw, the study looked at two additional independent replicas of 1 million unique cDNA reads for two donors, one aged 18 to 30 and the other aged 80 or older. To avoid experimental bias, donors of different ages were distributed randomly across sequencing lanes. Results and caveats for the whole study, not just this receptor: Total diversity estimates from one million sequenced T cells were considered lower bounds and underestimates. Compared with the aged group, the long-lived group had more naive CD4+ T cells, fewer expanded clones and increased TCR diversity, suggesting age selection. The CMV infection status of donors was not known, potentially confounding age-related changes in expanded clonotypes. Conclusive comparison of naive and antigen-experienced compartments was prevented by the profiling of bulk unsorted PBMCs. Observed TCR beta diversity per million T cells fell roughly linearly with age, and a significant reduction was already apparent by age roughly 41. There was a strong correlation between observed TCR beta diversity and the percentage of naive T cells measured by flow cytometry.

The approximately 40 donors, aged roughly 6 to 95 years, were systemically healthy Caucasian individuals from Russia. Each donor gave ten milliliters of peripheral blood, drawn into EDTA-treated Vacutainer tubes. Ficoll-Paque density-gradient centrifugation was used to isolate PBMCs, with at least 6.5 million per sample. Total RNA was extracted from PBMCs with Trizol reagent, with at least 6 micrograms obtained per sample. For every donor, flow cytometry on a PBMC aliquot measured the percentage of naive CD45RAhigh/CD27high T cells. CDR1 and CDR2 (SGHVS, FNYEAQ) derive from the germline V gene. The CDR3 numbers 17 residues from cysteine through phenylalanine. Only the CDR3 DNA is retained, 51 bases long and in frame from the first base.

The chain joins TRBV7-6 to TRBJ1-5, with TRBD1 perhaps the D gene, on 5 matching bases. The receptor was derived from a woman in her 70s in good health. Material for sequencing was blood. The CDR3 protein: CASNLDAAGLSNQPQHF. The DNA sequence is TGTGCCAGCAACTTAGATGCCGCAGGGCTGAGCAATCAGCCCCAGCATTTT.